A single sample is the source of the 11 T cell receptor beta chains below, sequenced in a study of cytomegalovirus exposure and HLA in healthy donors. The PCR made use of 60 Vbeta and 13 Jbeta primers. Clones were read by immunoSEQ multiplex PCR, and TCRdb kept only the in-frame ones, dropping some. The sample yields 120,000 to 150,000 clones, roughly 86% seen once. Source material: PBMCs. Every receptor here comes from a man aged 18-30 years in good health and CMV-seropositive.

This clone appeared a single time. The V and J genes are TRBV28 and TRBJ1-2; TRBD1 might be the D (6 bases). Germline V lookup: CDR1 MDHEN, CDR2 SYDVKM. CDR3 length: 14 residues. V lost 5 bases, J lost 2 bases, and 12 bases lay in between. The CDR3 bases are TGTGCCAGCAGTCCCCAGGGGACCAACTATGGCTACACCTTC. Translating it yields CASSPQGTNYGYTF.

The V gene is TRBV18, the J gene TRBJ2-7; 12 nucleotides agree with TRBD2. The CDR3 has 17 residues. J was trimmed by 4 bases and V by 3 bases; bases with no gene match: 10. CDR1 and CDR2 (germline): KGHSH, LQKENI. CDR3 in DNA: TGTGCCAGCTCACCCCTCCCCGGACTAGCGGGGCATTACGAGCAGTACTTC. As protein: CASSPLPGLAGHYEQYF.

The chain combines TRBV5-5 with TRBJ2-7; 11 bases agree with TRBD1. The germline gives CDR1 SGHKS, CDR2 YYEKEE (reference sequence). The J segment lost 0 bases and the V segment lost 9 bases, leaving 2 bases of the junction unmatched. CDR3 length: 13 amino acids. The CDR3 here is CATGQGVSYEQYF. DNA for the CDR3: TGTGCCACGGGACAGGGGGTCTCCTACGAGCAGTACTTC.

The gene calls are TRBV10-1 and TRBJ2-1, with D hard to call. Germline CDR1 and CDR2: WNHNN and SYGVQD (reference sequence). CDR3 length: 13 residues. V lost 4 bases, J lost 2 bases, and 6 bases lay in between. CDR3 sequence (DNA): TGCGCCAGCAGTGGCCGGGCCTACAATGAGCAGTTCTTC. Its protein is CASSGRAYNEQFF.

The J gene is TRBJ2-1, the V gene TRBV27, with 8 bases aligning to TRBD2. Germline assignment: CDR1 MNHEY and CDR2 SMNVEV (reference sequence). The length of the CDR3 is 20 residues. The junction had 18 bases not matched to a gene; V was cut back by 5 bases and J by 0 bases. CDR3 coding DNA: TGTGCCAGCAGTCAAACACTCCCCCGAAGTAGCGGGATCTCCTACAATGAGCAGTTCTTC. Protein sequence: CASSQTLPRSSGISYNEQFF.

The V gene is TRBV5-1, the J gene TRBJ1-4; D remains unclear. Germline V lookup: CDR1 SGHRS, CDR2 YFSETQ. V dropped 5 bases and J dropped 0 bases, with 5 bases sitting between them. The CDR3 spans 13 residues. The CDR3 nucleotides read TGCGCCAGCAGGTTAGCAACTAATGAAAAACTGTTTTTT. Protein: CASRLATNEKLFF.

This clone was detected a few times. The gene calls are TRBV7-9 and TRBJ1-2; D ambiguous. With 5 bases removed from V and 2 bases from J, the gap between germline ends came to 15 bases. CDR3 size: 15 residues. Germline CDR1 SEHNR, CDR2 FQNEAQ (reference sequence). The DNA for the CDR3 is TGTGCCAGCAGCCCCCCCTTTAGAAACAACTATGGCTACACCTTC. This gives the protein CASSPPFRNNYGYTF.

This chain uses TRBV7-9 with TRBJ1-4, with a tentative D call TRBD1 (6 bases). The length of the CDR3 is 14 residues. CDR1 SEHNR and CDR2 FQNEAQ come from the germline V gene (reference sequence). Trimming pared 1 base from V and 5 bases from J, leaving 8 bases between. CDR3 residues: CASSLGQGNEKLFF. In DNA form, the CDR3 reads TGTGCCAGCAGCTTAGGGCAGGGGAATGAAAAACTGTTTTTT.

In this sample, this clone turned up once. This chain connects TRBV27 to TRBJ2-7; D perhaps matches TRBD1 (6 bases). Germline CDR1 reads MNHEY; CDR2 reads SMNVEV (reference sequence). V dropped 0 bases and J dropped 2 bases, with 11 bases sitting between them. The CDR3 has 15 residues. CDR3 sequence (DNA): TGTGCCAGCAGTTTATCGCTCACAGGGACCTACGAGCAGTACTTC. Residues: CASSLSLTGTYEQYF.

The V and J genes are TRBV27 and TRBJ1-4; the D is unclear. The germline V gene encodes CDR1 MNHEY and CDR2 SMNVEV (reference sequence). CDR3 length: 15 amino acids. With 3 bases removed from V and 5 bases from J, the gap between germline ends came to 13 bases. The CDR3 sequence: CASSFGGLMNEKLFF. CDR3 coding DNA: TGTGCCAGCAGTTTTGGAGGTTTAATGAATGAAAAACTGTTTTTT.

The table lists this clone with a few counts. The chain couples TRBV28 to TRBJ2-7, with 10 bases lining up with TRBD2. The CDR3 sequence is 14 residues long. The V gene's germline CDR1 is MDHEN and CDR2 SYDVKM. V lost 9 bases, J lost 1 base, and 6 bases stayed unmatched. The CDR3: CASMEAGGSYEQYF. The CDR3 nucleotides are TGTGCCAGTATGGAAGCGGGAGGGTCCTACGAGCAGTACTTC.